Shown below are 12 T cell receptor beta chains from a single sample sequenced in a study of glioma-infiltrating T cells after dendritic cell vaccination. The data were produced by immunoSEQ multiplex PCR, yet TCRdb's version contains in-frame clones alone and is incomplete. The sample consists of fewer than 85,000 clones, roughly 87% of them appearing once. Source: blood, taken before dendritic cell vaccination. The receptors derive from a human donor with glioblastoma.

The chain joins TRBV5-4 to TRBJ2-4, with a possible D match to TRBD2 (5 bases). Germline values: CDR1 SGHNT, CDR2 YYREEE (reference sequence). Trimming cost V 4 bases and J 5 bases, with 16 bases left between them. This CDR3 is 15 amino acids long. CDR3 sequence (DNA): TGTGCCAGCAGCAGGTCATTAGCGCCCGAAAACATTCAGTACTTC. Its protein product is CASSRSLAPENIQYF.

The chain links TRBV5-4 to TRBJ1-5; 8 bases are a match to TRBD1. Losses at the gene ends were 4 bases for V and 1 base for J; bases not matched to a gene: 1. Germline values: CDR1 SGHNT, CDR2 YYREEE (reference sequence). The CDR3 consists of 14 residues. CDR3 sequence reads: CASSRQGSNQPQHF. CDR3 DNA sequence: TGTGCCAGCAGCCGACAGGGGAGCAATCAGCCCCAGCATTTT.

The CDR3 reads CASSVGGGQNYGYTF. DNA of the CDR3: TGTGCCAGCAGCGTAGGGGGGGGGCAGAACTATGGCTACACCTTC. The chain employs TRBV9 and TRBJ1-2, with a weak D call TRBD1 (6 bases). Trimming stripped 0 bases from V and 2 bases from J, with 11 bases between. Germline V gene lookup returns CDR1 SGDLS and CDR2 YYNGEE. CDR3 size: 15 residues.

The rearrangement links TRBV5-1 to TRBJ1-2; weak D call: TRBD1 (6 bases). The CDR3 consists of 14 residues. Germline V gene data show CDR1 as SGHRS and CDR2 as YFSETQ. Trimming removed 1 base at V and 4 bases at J, with 11 bases between. In DNA form, the CDR3 reads TGCGCCAGCAGCTTGACGGACAGACTCTATGGCTACACCTTC. Protein product: CASSLTDRLYGYTF.

In its sample, this clone was seen a few times. Other DNA sequences in this sample translate to the same CDR3. The chain is built from TRBV6-1 and TRBJ1-6, with 7 positions matching TRBD1. CDR1 and CDR2 (germline): MNHNS, SASEGT. The CDR3 is 13 residues long. Losses at the gene ends were 6 bases for V and 9 bases for J; bases not matched to a gene: 5. The CDR3 here is CASSDSGGSPLHF. CDR3 sequence (DNA): TGTGCCAGCAGCGACTCAGGGGGTTCACCCCTCCACTTT.

This chain joins TRBV7-2 and TRBJ2-3; 10 nucleotides agree with TRBD1. The CDR3 is 16 residues long. Trimming took 5 bases from V and 5 from J; bases not matched to a gene: 10. Germline V lookup: CDR1 SGHTA, CDR2 FQGNSA. CDR3 amino acids: CASSPDRGLLGDTQYF. The CDR3 region has the DNA TGTGCCAGCAGCCCCGACAGGGGGCTTCTGGGAGATACGCAGTATTTT.

The chain couples TRBV27 to TRBJ2-2; 14 nucleotides match TRBD2. CDR3 length: 17 residues. Trimming removed 4 bases from V and 6 bases from J; junction bases left unmatched: 7. The germline gives CDR1 MNHEY, CDR2 SMNVEV (reference sequence). In nucleotides, the CDR3 is TGTGCCAGCAGTTCCCTACGACTAGCGGGGGGGTCCGGGGAGCTGTTTTTT. Translated: CASSSLRLAGGSGELFF.

V usage is TRBV19 and J usage is TRBJ1-5, with 7 bases matching TRBD1. Germline V gives CDR1 LNHDA, CDR2 SQIVND (reference sequence). The CDR3 has 17 amino acids. Trimming removed 3 bases from V and 0 bases from J; junction bases left unmatched: 8. CDR3 region: CASSIRGGTDSNQPQHF. CDR3 in DNA: TGTGCCAGTAGTATTCGGGGGGGGACAGATAGCAATCAGCCCCAGCATTTT.

The chain employs TRBV25-1 and TRBJ1-3; D is unresolved. The germline CDR1 and CDR2 sequences are MGHDK and SYGVNS. Trimming stripped 3 bases from V and 0 bases from J, with 12 bases between. CDR3 length: 16 amino acids. The CDR3 region is CASSDSNPGSGNTIYF. In nucleotides, the CDR3 is TGTGCCAGCAGTGATTCAAACCCCGGCTCTGGAAACACCATATATTTT. The full variable domain, completed using reference TRBV25-1 and TRBJ1-3, is EADIYQTPRYLVIGTGKKITLECSQTMGHDKMYWYQQDPGMELHLIHYSYGVNSTEKGDLSSESTVSRIRTEHFPLTLESARPSHTSQYLCASSDSNPGSGNTIYFGEGSWLTVV.

The V and J genes are TRBV10-2 and TRBJ1-1; D uncertain. The CDR3 covers 15 residues. CDR1 is WSHSY and CDR2 is SAAADI in the germline V gene. Trimming removed 0 bases from V and 4 bases from J, with 12 bases in between. CDR3 DNA sequence: TGCGCCAGCAGTGAGTCGGTCTCAGTTGCCACTGAAGCTTTCTTT. Its translation is CASSESVSVATEAFF.

This chain links TRBV29-1 with TRBJ2-1; D not certain. The CDR3 loop spans 14 amino acids. Between the trimmed V and J ends, which lost 3 bases and 0 bases, there was a span of 9 bases. CDR1 SQVTM and CDR2 ANQGSEA come from the germline V gene. The CDR3 DNA follows: TGCAGCGTTGACGACTCGCGCTCCTACAATGAGCAGTTCTTC. Translation gives CSVDDSRSYNEQFF.

This chain connects TRBV6-5 to TRBJ2-1; TRBD1 agrees at 7 bases. The CDR3 has 15 amino acids. Germline trimming cut 4 bases from V and 0 bases from J; bases unmatched to any gene: 3. The germline V gene has CDR1 MNHEY and CDR2 SVGAGI. The CDR3 coding sequence is TGTGCCAGCAGTTTGGGACAGAGCTCCTACAATGAGCAGTTCTTC. Translating it yields CASSLGQSSYNEQFF.